The text below deals with one TCR beta chain. The data stem from a study of blood T cell repertoires in COVID-19. In the original processing: By means of reference gene primer amplification, nucleated cell counts were estimated. Libraries were prepared by immunoSEQ multiplex PCR; TCRdb keeps only in-frame clonotypes and omits some of them. D and trimming come from the DNA, and the V and J calls and clone size come from that table. Among about 97,000 clones listed, approximately 86% were seen once. The CDR3 runs to 14 residues. Germline CDR1 is KGHSH and CDR2 is LQKENI. V lost 5 bases and J 7 bases, leaving 15 bases between the germline ends.

The TCR sequence derives from a man aged 45-65 years with COVID-19, enrolled during active disease. The material sequenced was peripheral blood. The chain links TRBV18 to TRBJ1-3, with D maybe TRBD1 (6 bases). CDR3: CASSNRAVRNTIYF. As DNA, the CDR3 is TGTGCCAGCTCAAACAGGGCTGTGCGGAACACCATATATTTT.